Below are 5 T cell receptor beta chains sequenced from a single sample in a study of T cells in Graves' hyperthyroidism and ophthalmopathy. Researchers amplified the TCR beta CDR3 regions from RNA transcripts. The HTBI primer set was used in a first-round RT-PCR of the TCR CDR3. TCRdb called the multiplex PCR reads again in MiXCR, with one record for every CDR3 protein. This table has around 700,000 distinct CDR3 sequences, roughly a third appearing once. The sample consisted of blood. The receptors come from a woman aged 40 to 50 with Graves' hyperthyroidism.

With regard to this clonotype: A much more abundant neighbour one base away suggests this may be a read error. The chain carries TRBV11-2 and TRBJ2-5, with 12 bases identical to TRBD2. V shed 5 bases and J 5 bases; nucleotides not matched to a gene: 9. The CDR3 has 16 amino acids. The V gene's germline CDR1 is SGHAT and CDR2 FQNNGV. The CDR3 loop reads CASSPRTSGAGETQYF. CDR3 coding DNA: TGTGCCAGCAGCCCCCGGACTAGCGGGGCCGGTGAGACCCAGTACTTC.

In its sample, this clonotype was seen many times. The chain is built from TRBV20-1 and TRBJ1-2; 7 bases align to TRBD1. Germline V gene sequence: CDR1 DFQATT, CDR2 SNEGSKA (reference sequence). The CDR3 has 13 residues. With V trimmed by 5 bases and J by 10 bases, 13 bases remained unmatched. CDR3 bases: TGCAGTGCTCACTCATATAACAGGGGCGACTACACCTTC. Translation: CSAHSYNRGDYTF.

As concerns this clonotype: One end of the junction fails to match germline, which may point to a read error. V is TRBV7-2 and J is TRBJ1-1; tentative D call: TRBD1 (5 bases). This CDR3 contains 15 residues. Germline V gene data show CDR1 as SGHTA and CDR2 as FQGNSA. CDR3 bases: TGTGCCAGCAGCCAAGAGCCCCAGGGCTACACTGAAGCTTCCTTT. Amino acid sequence: CASSQEPQGYTEASF.

The chain combines TRBV29-1 with TRBJ1-2; no definite D call. Germline CDR1 SQVTM, CDR2 ANQGSEA. V shed 8 bases and J shed 4 bases, with 14 bases lying between them. CDR3 size: 12 residues. The CDR3 bases are TGCAGCTTAGATTACGGCAGCTATGGCTACACCTTC. It encodes CSLDYGSYGYTF.

The chain carries TRBV5-6 and TRBJ1-5; a possible D gene is TRBD1 (6 bases). This CDR3 is 13 amino acids long. Germline CDR1 and CDR2: SGHDT and YYEEEE. V was shortened by 7 bases and J by 3 bases, with 11 bases between the two germline ends. CDR3 protein: CASGQGNNQPQHF. The CDR3 nucleotides read TGTGCCAGCGGCCAGGGGAACAATCAGCCCCAGCATTTT. The variable domain in full, with the rest retrieved from reference TRBV5-6 and TRBJ1-5, is DAGVTQSPTHLIKTRGQQVTLRCSPKSGHDTVSWYQQALGQGPQFIFQYYEEEERQRGNFPDRFSGHQFPNYSSELNVNALLLGDSALYLCASGQGNNQPQHFGDGTRLSIL.